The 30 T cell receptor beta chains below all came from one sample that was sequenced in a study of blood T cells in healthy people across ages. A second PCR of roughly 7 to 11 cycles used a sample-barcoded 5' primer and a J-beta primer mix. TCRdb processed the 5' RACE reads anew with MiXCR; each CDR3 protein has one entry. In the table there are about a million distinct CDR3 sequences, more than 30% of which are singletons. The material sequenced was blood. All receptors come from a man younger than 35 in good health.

The CDR3 DNA reads as TGTGCCAGCACCTGGGACAGGGGGCGTTACAATGAGCAGTTCTTC. Translation: CASTWDRGRYNEQFF. The rearrangement joins TRBV11-2 to TRBJ2-1; TRBD1 aligns across 12 bases. Per germline, CDR1 SGHAT and CDR2 FQNNGV. J gave up 4 bases and V 7 bases, and 5 bases lay outside the gene matches. The CDR3 extends over 15 amino acids.

CDR3 loop: CASSQRGGNEQFF. CDR3 in DNA: TGTGCCAGCAGCCAGCGGGGGGGCAATGAGCAGTTCTTC. The chain has TRBV12-3 or TRBV12-4 and TRBJ2-1; the match to TRBD2 covers 10 bases. This CDR3 has 13 amino acids. Germline trimming cut 6 bases from V and 6 bases from J; bases unmatched to any gene: 2.

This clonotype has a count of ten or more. The CDR3 sequence: CASSLGTEPNQPQHF. DNA for the CDR3: TGTGCCAGCAGTTTGGGGACAGAACCTAATCAGCCCCAGCATTTT. This chain links TRBV12-3 or TRBV12-4 with TRBJ1-5; 7 nucleotides agree with TRBD1. The CDR3 is made up of 15 amino acids. Trimming at V came to 3 bases and at J to 4 bases, leaving 6 bases not matched to a gene.

DNA for the CDR3: TGTGCCAGCAGCCAATTAGGACTAGGCACAGATACGCAGTATTTT. As protein: CASSQLGLGTDTQYF. The rearrangement uses TRBV9 and TRBJ2-3; 7 nucleotides match TRBD2. Germline-derived CDR1 and CDR2 are SGDLS and YYNGEE. The CDR3 extends over 15 amino acids. The V and J ends lost 4 bases and 1 base, in that order; junction bases with no gene match: 6.

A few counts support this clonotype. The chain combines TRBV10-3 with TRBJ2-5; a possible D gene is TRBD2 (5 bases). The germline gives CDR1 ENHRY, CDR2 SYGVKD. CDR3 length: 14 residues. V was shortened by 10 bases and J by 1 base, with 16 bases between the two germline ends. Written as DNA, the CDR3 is TGTGCCACCGATCCAACGGGGTTCCAAGAGACCCAGTACTTC. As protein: CATDPTGFQETQYF.

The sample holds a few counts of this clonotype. Here the CDR3 DNA reads TGTGCCAGCAGCGTCCGGCCACAAGAGACCCAGTACTTC. Residues: CASSVRPQETQYF. V is TRBV9 and J is TRBJ2-5; the D is unclear. Between the trimmed V and J ends, which lost 2 bases and 2 bases, there was a span of 7 bases. The CDR3 spans 13 residues. Germline CDR1 SGDLS, CDR2 YYNGEE.

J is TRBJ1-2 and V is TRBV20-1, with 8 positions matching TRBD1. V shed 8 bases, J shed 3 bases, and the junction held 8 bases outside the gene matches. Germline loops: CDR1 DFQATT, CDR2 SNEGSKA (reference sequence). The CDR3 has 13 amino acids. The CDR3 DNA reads TGCAGTTCTCCGACAGGGGAAGACTATGGCTACACCTTC. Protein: CSSPTGEDYGYTF.

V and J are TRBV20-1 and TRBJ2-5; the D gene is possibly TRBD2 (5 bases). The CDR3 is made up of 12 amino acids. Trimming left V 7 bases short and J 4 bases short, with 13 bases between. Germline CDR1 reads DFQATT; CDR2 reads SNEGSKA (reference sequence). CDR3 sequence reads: CSGRWVGETQYF. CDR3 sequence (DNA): TGCAGTGGGAGGTGGGTTGGAGAGACCCAGTACTTC.

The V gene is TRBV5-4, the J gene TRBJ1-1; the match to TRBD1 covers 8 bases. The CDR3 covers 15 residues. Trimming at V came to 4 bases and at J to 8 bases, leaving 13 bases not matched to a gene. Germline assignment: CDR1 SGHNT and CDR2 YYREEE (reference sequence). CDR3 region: CASSPRTGTNLEAFF. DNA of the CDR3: TGTGCCAGCAGCCCGCGGACAGGGACTAACTTGGAAGCTTTCTTT.

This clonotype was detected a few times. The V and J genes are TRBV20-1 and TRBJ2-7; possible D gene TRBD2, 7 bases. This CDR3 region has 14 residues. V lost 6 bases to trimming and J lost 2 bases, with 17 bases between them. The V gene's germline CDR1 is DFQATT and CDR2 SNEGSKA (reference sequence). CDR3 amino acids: CSASLAGATYEQYF. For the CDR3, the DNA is TGCAGTGCATCCCTTGCGGGGGCCACCTACGAGCAGTACTTC.

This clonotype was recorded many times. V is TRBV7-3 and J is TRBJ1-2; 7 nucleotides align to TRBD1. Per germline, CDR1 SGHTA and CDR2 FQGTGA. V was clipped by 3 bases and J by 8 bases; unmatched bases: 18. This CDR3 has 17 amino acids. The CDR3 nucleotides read TGTGCCAGCAGCTTTAGGGCCCGGGACAGCTCTCCCCTCGGCTACACCTTC. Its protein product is CASSFRARDSSPLGYTF.

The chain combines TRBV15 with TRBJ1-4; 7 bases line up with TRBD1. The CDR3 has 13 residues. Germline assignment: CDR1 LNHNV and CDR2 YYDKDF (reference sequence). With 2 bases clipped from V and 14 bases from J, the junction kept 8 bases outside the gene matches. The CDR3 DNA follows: TGTGCCACCAGCAGATCCCCGACAGGGATTCTGTTTTTT. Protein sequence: CATSRSPTGILFF.

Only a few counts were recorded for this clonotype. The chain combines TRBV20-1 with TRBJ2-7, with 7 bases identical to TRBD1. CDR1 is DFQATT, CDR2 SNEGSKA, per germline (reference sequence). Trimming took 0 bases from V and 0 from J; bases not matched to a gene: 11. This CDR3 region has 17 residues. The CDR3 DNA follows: TGCAGTGCTAGAGAGATAGAGGGACAGCTCAGCTCCTACGAGCAGTACTTC. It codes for CSAREIEGQLSSYEQYF.

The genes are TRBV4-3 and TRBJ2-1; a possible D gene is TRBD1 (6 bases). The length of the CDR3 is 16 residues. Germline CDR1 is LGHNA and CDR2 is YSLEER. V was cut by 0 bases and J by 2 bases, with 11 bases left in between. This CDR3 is CASSQDGDTPYNEQFF. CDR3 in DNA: TGCGCCAGCAGCCAAGATGGGGACACCCCCTACAATGAGCAGTTCTTC.

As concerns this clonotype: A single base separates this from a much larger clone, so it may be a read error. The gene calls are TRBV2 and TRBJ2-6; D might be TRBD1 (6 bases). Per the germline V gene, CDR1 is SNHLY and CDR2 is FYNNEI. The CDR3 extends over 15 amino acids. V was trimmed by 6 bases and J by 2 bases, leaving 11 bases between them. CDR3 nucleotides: TGTGCCAGCAGCCTTACAGGGACTGGGGCCAACGTCCTGACTTTC. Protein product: CASSLTGTGANVLTF.

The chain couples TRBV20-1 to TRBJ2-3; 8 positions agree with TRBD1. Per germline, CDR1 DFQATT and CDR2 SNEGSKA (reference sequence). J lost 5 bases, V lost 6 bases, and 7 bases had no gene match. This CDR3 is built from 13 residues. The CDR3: CSARTGPQDTQYF. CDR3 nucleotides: TGCAGTGCCAGGACAGGGCCCCAAGATACGCAGTATTTT.

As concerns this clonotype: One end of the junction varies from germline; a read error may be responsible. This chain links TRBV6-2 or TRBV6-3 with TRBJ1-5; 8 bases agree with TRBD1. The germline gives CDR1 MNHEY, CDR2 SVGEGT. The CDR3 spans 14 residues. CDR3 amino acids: CASSSGGSGQPRHF. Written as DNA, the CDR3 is TGTGCCAGCAGTTCAGGGGGCTCGGGTCAGCCCCGGCATTTT.

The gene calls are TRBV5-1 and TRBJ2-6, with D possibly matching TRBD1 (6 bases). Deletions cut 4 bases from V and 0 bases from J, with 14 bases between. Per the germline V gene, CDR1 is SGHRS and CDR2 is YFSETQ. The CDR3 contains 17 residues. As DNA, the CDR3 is TGCGCCAGCAGCACTGGACAGTTTCACTCTGGGGCCAACGTCCTGACTTTC. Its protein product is CASSTGQFHSGANVLTF.

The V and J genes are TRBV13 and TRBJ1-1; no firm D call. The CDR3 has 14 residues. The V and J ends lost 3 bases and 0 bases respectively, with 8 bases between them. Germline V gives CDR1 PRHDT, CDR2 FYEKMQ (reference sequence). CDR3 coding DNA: TGTGCCAGCAGCTTCATGGGAATGAACACTGAAGCTTTCTTT. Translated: CASSFMGMNTEAFF.

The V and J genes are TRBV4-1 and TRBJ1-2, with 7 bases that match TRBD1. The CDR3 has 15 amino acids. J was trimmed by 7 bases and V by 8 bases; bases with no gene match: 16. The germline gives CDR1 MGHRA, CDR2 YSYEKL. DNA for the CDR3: TGCGCCAGCGGGGTGAGGACAGGCGGAATGGGTGGCTACACCTTC. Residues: CASGVRTGGMGGYTF.

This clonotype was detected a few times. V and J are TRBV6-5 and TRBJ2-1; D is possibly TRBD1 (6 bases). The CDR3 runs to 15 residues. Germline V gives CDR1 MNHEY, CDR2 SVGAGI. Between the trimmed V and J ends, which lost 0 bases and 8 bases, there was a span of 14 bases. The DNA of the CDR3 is TGTGCCAGCAGTTACTCGACAGGAGGTCTGGATGAGCAGTTCTTC. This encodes CASSYSTGGLDEQFF.

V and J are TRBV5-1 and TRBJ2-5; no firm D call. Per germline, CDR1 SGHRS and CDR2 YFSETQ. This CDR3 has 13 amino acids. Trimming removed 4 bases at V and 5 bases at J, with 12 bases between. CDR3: CASSRDAGETQYF. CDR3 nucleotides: TGCGCCAGCAGCCGTGACGCAGGCGAGACCCAGTACTTC. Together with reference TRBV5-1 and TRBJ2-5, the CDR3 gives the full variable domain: KAGVTQTPRYLIKTRGQQVTLSCSPISGHRSVSWYQQTPGQGLQFLFEYFSETQRNKGNFPGRFSGRQFSNSRSEMNVSTLELGDSALYLCASSRDAGETQYFGPGTRLLVL.

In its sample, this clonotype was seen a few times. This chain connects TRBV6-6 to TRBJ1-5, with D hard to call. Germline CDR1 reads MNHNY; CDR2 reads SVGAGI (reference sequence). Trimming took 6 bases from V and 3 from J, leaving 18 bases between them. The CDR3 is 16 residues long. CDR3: CASSHHNREDNQPQHF. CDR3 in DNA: TGTGCCAGCAGCCACCATAACCGGGAGGACAATCAGCCCCAGCATTTT.

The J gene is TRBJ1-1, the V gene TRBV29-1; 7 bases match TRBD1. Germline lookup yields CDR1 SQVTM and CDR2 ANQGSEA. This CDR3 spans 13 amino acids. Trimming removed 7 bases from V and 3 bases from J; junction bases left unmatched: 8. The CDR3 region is CSARTGGHTEAFF. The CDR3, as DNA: TGCAGCGCCCGGACAGGAGGGCACACTGAAGCTTTCTTT.

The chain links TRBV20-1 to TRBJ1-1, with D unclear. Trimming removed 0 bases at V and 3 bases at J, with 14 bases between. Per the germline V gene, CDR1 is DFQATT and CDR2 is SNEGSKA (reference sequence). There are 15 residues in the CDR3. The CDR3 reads CSARDPRRPDTEAFF. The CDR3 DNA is TGCAGTGCTAGAGACCCACGGAGGCCTGACACTGAAGCTTTCTTT.

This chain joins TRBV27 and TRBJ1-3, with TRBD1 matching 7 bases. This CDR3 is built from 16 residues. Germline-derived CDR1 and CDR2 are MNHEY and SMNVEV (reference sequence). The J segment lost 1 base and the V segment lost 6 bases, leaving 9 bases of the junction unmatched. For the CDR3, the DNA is TGTGCCAGCAGGCCCTTCGGACAGGCTTCTGGAAACACCATATATTTT. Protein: CASRPFGQASGNTIYF.

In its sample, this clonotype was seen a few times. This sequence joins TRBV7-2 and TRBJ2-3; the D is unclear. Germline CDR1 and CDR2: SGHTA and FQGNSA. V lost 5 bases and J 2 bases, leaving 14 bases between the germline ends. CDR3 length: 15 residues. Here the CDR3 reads CASSRTNIVTDTQYF. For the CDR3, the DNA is TGTGCCAGCAGCCGTACGAACATAGTCACAGATACGCAGTATTTT.

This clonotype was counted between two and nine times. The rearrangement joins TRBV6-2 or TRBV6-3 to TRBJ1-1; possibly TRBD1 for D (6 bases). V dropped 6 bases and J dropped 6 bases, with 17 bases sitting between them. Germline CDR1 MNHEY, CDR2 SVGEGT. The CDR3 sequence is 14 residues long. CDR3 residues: CASSYPGVYAEAFF. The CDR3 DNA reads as TGTGCCAGCAGCTACCCAGGGGTATACGCTGAAGCTTTCTTT.

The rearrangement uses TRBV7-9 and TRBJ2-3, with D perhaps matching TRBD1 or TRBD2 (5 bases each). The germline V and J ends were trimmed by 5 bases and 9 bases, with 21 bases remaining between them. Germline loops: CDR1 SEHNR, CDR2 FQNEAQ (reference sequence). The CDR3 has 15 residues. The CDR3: CASSQGRAVGETQYF. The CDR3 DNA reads TGTGCCAGCAGCCAGGGACGAGCGGTCGGAGAGACGCAGTATTTT. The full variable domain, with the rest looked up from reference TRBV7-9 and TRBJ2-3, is DTGVSQNPRHKITKRGQNVTFRCDPISEHNRLYWYRQTLGQGPEFLTYFQNEAQLEKSRLLSDRFSAERPKGSFSTLEIQRTEQGDSAMYLCASSQGRAVGETQYFGPGTRLTVL.

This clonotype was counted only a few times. CDR3 bases: TGTGCCAGCAGCTTAGGCAGGTCGCAGGGAGCTTTCTTT. It translates to CASSLGRSQGAFF. This chain links TRBV7-9 with TRBJ1-1; maybe TRBD1 (5 bases). Trimming removed 1 base from V and 10 bases from J, with 13 bases in between. Germline V CDR1 and CDR2: SEHNR, FQNEAQ (reference sequence). This CDR3 spans 13 amino acids.